This T cell receptor beta chain was recovered during a study of blood T cell repertoires in COVID-19. Study overall: COVID-19 samples from acute and convalescent phases originated in the United States, Italy and Spain. The cDNA or gDNA used as material had been derived from T cells, B-cell-depleted T cells, or PBMCs.

In the original processing: Reference gene primer amplification gave estimated nucleated cell counts. Profiled with immunoSEQ multiplex PCR; TCRdb holds only in-frame clones, not every one. The V and J calls and the clone size are those of that table, but D and trimming were determined from the DNA. Of about 130,000 clones detected, approximately 90% appear once; the ten largest clones hold roughly 1.2%. The sequenced sample was peripheral blood. The source of this sequence is a woman older than 75 with acute or convalescent COVID-19.

The CDR3 sequence is CASSATSGSFNEQFF. In DNA form, the CDR3 reads TGCGCCAGCAGCGCGACTAGCGGGAGTTTCAATGAGCAGTTCTTC. The chain is built from TRBV5-1 and TRBJ2-1; TRBD2 matches 12 bases. Germline assignment: CDR1 SGHRS and CDR2 YFSETQ. The CDR3 is made up of 15 amino acids. The V gene end was trimmed by 4 bases and the J gene end by 6 bases; junction bases not matched to a gene: 5.